These 11 T cell receptor beta chains originate from one sample sequenced in a study of control samples from healthy donors and cancer patients. Profiled with immunoSEQ multiplex PCR; TCRdb holds only in-frame clones, not every one. The top ten clones hold approximately 1% of a sample with about 160,000 clones, 96% of them seen once. Sequenced material: blood. These receptor sequences come from a woman aged 25-40 years in good health.

This clone was recorded once. The gene calls are TRBV24-1 and TRBJ2-1; 10 nucleotides line up with TRBD1. The junction had 9 bases not matched to a gene; V was cut back by 1 base and J by 10 bases. Germline V lookup: CDR1 KGHDR, CDR2 SFDVKD. This CDR3 spans 16 amino acids. The CDR3 reads CATSDFGTGTGEEQFF. CDR3 DNA sequence: TGTGCCACCAGTGATTTCGGCACCGGGACAGGGGAAGAGCAGTTCTTC.

The chain links TRBV10-3 to TRBJ1-5; 9 bases map to TRBD1. The CDR3 sequence is 15 residues long. Germline V gene sequence: CDR1 ENHRY, CDR2 SYGVKD. J was trimmed by 0 bases and V by 4 bases; bases with no gene match: 1. CDR3 residues: CAISGTGDSNQPQHF. The CDR3 coding sequence is TGTGCCATCAGTGGGACAGGGGATAGCAATCAGCCCCAGCATTTT.

The count of this clone is one. The rearrangement uses TRBV10-2 and TRBJ2-2; TRBD1 aligns across 10 bases. V shed 2 bases, J shed 5 bases, and the junction held 5 bases outside the gene matches. The germline V gene has CDR1 WSHSY and CDR2 SAAADI. CDR3 length: 16 amino acids. The CDR3 region has the DNA TGCGCCAGCAGTGAGGGCGACAGGGGGCGAACCGGGGAGCTGTTTTTT. Its translation is CASSEGDRGRTGELFF.

The CDR3 DNA reads TGCGCCAGCAGCCAAGGAGATTATAATTCACCCCTCCACTTT. It translates to CASSQGDYNSPLHF. This chain uses TRBV4-1 with TRBJ1-6; D gene uncertain. V was pared by 1 base and J by 4 bases, with 5 bases between. CDR1 and CDR2 (germline): MGHRA, YSYEKL. This CDR3 has 14 residues.

The chain links TRBV5-6 to TRBJ2-5; D is ambiguous. The germline V and J ends were trimmed by 0 bases and 5 bases, with 5 bases remaining between them. Germline V gene lookup returns CDR1 SGHDT and CDR2 YYEEEE. The CDR3 sequence is 12 residues long. CDR3 in DNA: TGTGCCAGCAGCTTGGCGAGGGAGACCCAGTACTTC. It yields the protein CASSLARETQYF. The whole variable domain, filled in from reference TRBV5-6 and TRBJ2-5, reads DAGVTQSPTHLIKTRGQQVTLRCSPKSGHDTVSWYQQALGQGPQFIFQYYEEEERQRGNFPDRFSGHQFPNYSSELNVNALLLGDSALYLCASSLARETQYFGPGTRLLVL.

This chain connects TRBV7-8 to TRBJ1-3; D gene uncertain. The germline V gene encodes CDR1 SGHVS and CDR2 FQNEAQ. CDR3 length equals 13 residues. V lost 1 base and J 1 base, leaving 2 bases between the germline ends. Here the CDR3 reads CASSLVSGNTIYF. In nucleotides, the CDR3 is TGTGCCAGCAGCTTAGTTTCTGGAAACACCATATATTTT.

The chain recombines TRBV5-1 with TRBJ1-1; no clear D. The CDR3 extends over 15 amino acids. V gave up 0 bases and J gave up 1 base, with 10 bases separating them. Per germline, CDR1 SGHRS and CDR2 YFSETQ. CDR3 nucleotide sequence: TGCGCCAGCAGCTTGGCTGGCCTCCAGAACACTGAAGCTTTCTTT. Amino acid sequence: CASSLAGLQNTEAFF.

The chain has TRBV7-9 and TRBJ1-6; 8 nucleotides line up with TRBD1. This CDR3 contains 18 residues. The germline V gene encodes CDR1 SEHNR and CDR2 FQNEAQ (reference sequence). V shed 2 bases, J shed 0 bases, and the junction held 6 bases outside the gene matches. CDR3 nucleotide sequence: TGTGCCAGCAGCTTAAAGATAACAGGGGGCTCCTATAATTCACCCCTCCACTTT. Protein sequence: CASSLKITGGSYNSPLHF.

V is TRBV4-1 and J is TRBJ2-3, with a tentative D call TRBD1 (5 bases). With 2 bases removed from V and 7 bases from J, the gap between germline ends came to 19 bases. This CDR3 comprises 16 residues. Germline V gene lookup returns CDR1 MGHRA and CDR2 YSYEKL. The CDR3: CASSQNQAQGLNTQYF. CDR3 bases: TGCGCCAGCAGCCAAAACCAGGCCCAGGGTCTAAATACGCAGTATTTT.

The gene calls are TRBV3-1 (or the pseudogene TRBV3-2) and TRBJ2-5, with 14 positions matching TRBD2. J lost 6 bases, V lost 3 bases, and 6 bases had no gene match. CDR3 length: 16 residues. The germline CDR1 and CDR2 sequences are LGHDT and YNNKEL (reference sequence). CDR3 sequence (DNA): TGTGCCAGCAGCCAGGCCGGGACTAGCGGGAGAAAGACCCAGTACTTC. Amino acids: CASSQAGTSGRKTQYF.

The gene calls are TRBV29-1 and TRBJ1-3; D gene ambiguous. Trimming removed 7 bases from V and 0 bases from J, with 16 bases in between. The germline V gene has CDR1 SQVTM and CDR2 ANQGSEA. The CDR3 loop spans 15 amino acids. The CDR3 loop reads CSADPGEDSGNTIYF. The CDR3 DNA is TGCAGCGCTGACCCGGGAGAGGACTCTGGAAACACCATATATTTT.